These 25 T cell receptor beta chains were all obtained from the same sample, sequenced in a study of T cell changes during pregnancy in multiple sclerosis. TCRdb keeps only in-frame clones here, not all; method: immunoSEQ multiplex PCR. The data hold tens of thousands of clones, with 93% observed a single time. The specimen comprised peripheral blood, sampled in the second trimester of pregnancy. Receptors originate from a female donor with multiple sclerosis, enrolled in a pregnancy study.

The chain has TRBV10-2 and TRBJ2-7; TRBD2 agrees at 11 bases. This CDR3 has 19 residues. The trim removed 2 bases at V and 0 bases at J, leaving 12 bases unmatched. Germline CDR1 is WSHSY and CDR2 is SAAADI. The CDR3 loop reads CASSELASGGTLLSYEQYF. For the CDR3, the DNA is TGCGCCAGCAGTGAGCTGGCTAGCGGGGGGACACTCCTCTCCTACGAGCAGTACTTC.

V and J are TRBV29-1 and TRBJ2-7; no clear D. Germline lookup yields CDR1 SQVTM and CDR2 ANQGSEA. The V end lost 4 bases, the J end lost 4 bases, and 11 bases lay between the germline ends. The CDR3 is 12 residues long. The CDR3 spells CSVATDGYEQYF. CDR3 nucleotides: TGCAGCGTTGCAACAGACGGATACGAGCAGTACTTC.

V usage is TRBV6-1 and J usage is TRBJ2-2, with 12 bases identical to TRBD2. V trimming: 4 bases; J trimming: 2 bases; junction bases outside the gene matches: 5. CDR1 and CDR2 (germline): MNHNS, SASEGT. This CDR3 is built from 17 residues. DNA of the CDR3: TGTGCCAGCAGTGTATCTAGCGGGGGGGCAAACACCGGGGAGCTGTTTTTT. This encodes CASSVSSGGANTGELFF.

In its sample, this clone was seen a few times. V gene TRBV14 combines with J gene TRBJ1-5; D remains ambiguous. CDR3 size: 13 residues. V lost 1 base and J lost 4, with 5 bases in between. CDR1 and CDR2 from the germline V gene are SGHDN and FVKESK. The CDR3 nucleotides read TGTGCCAGCAGCCAAGGCGGAAATCAGCCCCAGCATTTT. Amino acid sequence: CASSQGGNQPQHF. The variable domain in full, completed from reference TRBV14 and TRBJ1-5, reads EAGVTQFPSHSVIEKGQTVTLRCDPISGHDNLYWYRRVMGKEIKFLLHFVKESKQDESGMPNNRFLAERTGGTYSTLKVQPAELEDSGVYFCASSQGGNQPQHFGDGTRLSIL.

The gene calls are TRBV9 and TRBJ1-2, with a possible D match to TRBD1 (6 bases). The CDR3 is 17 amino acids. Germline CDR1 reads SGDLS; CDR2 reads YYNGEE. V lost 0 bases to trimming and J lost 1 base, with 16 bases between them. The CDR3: CASSVGRTASHNYGYTF. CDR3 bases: TGTGCCAGCAGCGTAGGGAGGACAGCGTCTCATAACTATGGCTACACCTTC.

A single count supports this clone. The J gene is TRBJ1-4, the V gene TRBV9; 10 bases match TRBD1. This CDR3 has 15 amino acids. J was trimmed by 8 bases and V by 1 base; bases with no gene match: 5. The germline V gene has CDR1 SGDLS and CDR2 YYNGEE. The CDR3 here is CASSVRDRGEEKLFF. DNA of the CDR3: TGTGCCAGCAGCGTACGGGACAGGGGTGAAGAAAAACTGTTTTTT.

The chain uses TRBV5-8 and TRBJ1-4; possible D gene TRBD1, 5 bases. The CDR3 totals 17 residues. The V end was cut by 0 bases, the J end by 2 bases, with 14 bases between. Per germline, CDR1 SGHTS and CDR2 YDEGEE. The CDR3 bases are TGTGCCAGCAGCTTGGCCCACAACAGGAACACTAATGAAAAACTGTTTTTT. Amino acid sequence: CASSLAHNRNTNEKLFF.

The CDR3 loop is CASSPAGLGNQPQHF. The CDR3 region has the DNA TGTGCCAGCTCACCAGCAGGGTTGGGTAATCAGCCCCAGCATTTT. V and J are TRBV18 and TRBJ1-5, with D possibly TRBD1 on 5 matching bases. From germline, CDR1 is KGHSH and CDR2 LQKENI. The germline V and J ends were trimmed by 2 bases and 4 bases, with 12 bases remaining between them. The length of the CDR3 is 15 residues.

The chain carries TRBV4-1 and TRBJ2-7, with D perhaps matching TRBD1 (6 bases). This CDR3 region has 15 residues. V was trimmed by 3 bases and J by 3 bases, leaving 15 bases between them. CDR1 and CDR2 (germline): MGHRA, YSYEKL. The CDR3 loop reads CASSHQQGTNYEQYF. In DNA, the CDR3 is TGCGCCAGCAGCCATCAACAGGGAACCAACTACGAGCAGTACTTC.

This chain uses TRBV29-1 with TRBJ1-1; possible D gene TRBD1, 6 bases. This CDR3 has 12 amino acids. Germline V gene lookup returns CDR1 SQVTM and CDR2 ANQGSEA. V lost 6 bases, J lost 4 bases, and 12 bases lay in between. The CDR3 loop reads CSVGRGFTEAFF. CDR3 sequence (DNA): TGCAGCGTAGGGAGGGGGTTCACTGAAGCTTTCTTT.

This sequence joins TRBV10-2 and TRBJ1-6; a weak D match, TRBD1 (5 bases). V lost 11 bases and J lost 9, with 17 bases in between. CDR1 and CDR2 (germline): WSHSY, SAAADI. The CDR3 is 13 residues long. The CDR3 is CAAQQQAVSPLHF. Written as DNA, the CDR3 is TGCGCCGCCCAACAACAGGCAGTTTCACCCCTCCACTTT.

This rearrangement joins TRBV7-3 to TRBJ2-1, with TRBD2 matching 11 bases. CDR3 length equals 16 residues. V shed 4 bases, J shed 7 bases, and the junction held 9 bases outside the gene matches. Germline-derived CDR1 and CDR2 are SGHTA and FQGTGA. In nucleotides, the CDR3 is TGTGCCAGCAGCTCCCGACTCTCTAGCGGGAGGAATGAGCAGTTCTTC. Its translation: CASSSRLSSGRNEQFF. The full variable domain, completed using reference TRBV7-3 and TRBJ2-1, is GAGVSQTPSNKVTEKGKYVELRCDPISGHTALYWYRQSLGQGPEFLIYFQGTGAADDSGLPNDRFFAVRPEGSVSTLKIQRTERGDSAVYLCASSSRLSSGRNEQFFGPGTRLTVL.

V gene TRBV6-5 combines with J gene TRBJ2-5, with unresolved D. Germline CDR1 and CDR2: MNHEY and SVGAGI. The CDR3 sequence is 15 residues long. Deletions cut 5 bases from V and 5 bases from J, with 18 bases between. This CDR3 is CASSPAPIPRETQYF. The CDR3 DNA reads TGTGCCAGCAGTCCCGCACCCATACCACGGGAGACCCAGTACTTC.

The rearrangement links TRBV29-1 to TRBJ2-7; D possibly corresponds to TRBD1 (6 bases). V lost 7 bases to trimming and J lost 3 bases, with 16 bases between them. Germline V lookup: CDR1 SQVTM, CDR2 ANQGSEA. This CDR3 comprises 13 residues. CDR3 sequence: CSAGAGEFYEQYF. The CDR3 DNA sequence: TGCAGCGCCGGAGCAGGGGAATTCTACGAGCAGTACTTC.

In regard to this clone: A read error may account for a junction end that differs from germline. DNA for the CDR3: TGTGCTAGCAGCGCTCAGGAGGCTAACTCAGATACGCAGTATTTT. Residues: CASSAQEANSDTQYF. This chain connects TRBV7-7 to TRBJ2-3; D perhaps matches TRBD2 (5 bases). Germline V gene lookup returns CDR1 SSHAT and CDR2 FNYEAQ (reference sequence). The CDR3 is 15 residues long.

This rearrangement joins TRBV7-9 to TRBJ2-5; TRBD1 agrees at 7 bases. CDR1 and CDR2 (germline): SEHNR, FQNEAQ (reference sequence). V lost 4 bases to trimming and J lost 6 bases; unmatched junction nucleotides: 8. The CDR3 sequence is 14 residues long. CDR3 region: CASSSSQGKQTQYF. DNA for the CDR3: TGTGCCAGCAGCTCCTCACAGGGGAAACAGACCCAGTACTTC.

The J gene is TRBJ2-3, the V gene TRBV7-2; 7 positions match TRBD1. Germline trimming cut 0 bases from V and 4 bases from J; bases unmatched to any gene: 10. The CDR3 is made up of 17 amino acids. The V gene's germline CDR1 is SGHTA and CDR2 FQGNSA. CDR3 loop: CASSLAFVGQFADTQYF. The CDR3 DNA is TGTGCCAGCAGCTTAGCTTTTGTGGGACAGTTCGCAGATACGCAGTATTTT.

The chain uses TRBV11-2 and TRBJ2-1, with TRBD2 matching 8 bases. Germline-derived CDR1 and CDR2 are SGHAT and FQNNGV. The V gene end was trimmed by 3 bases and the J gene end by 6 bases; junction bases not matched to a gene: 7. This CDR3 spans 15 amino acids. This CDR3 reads CASSFIGGASNEQFF. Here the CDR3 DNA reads TGTGCCAGCAGCTTTATCGGGGGGGCAAGCAATGAGCAGTTCTTC.

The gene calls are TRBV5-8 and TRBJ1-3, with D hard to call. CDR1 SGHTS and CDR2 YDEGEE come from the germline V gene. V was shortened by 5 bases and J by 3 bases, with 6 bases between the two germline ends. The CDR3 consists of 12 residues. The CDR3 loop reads CASSLNGNTIYF. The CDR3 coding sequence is TGTGCCAGCAGTTTAAATGGAAACACCATATATTTT. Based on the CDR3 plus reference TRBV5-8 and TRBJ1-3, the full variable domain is EAGVTQSPTHLIKTRGQQATLRCSPISGHTSVYWYQQALGLGLQFLLWYDEGEERNRGNFPPRFSGRQFPNYSSELNVNALELEDSALYLCASSLNGNTIYFGEGSWLTVV.

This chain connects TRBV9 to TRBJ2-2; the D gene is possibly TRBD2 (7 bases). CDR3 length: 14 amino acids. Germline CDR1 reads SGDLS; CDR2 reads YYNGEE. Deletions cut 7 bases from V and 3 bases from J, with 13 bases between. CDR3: CASRGGDDTGELFF. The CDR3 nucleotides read TGTGCCAGCCGAGGGGGGGATGACACCGGGGAGCTGTTTTTT.

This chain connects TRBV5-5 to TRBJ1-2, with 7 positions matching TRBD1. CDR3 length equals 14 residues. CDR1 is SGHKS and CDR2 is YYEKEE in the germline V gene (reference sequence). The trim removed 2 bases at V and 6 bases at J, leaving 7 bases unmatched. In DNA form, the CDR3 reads TGTGCCAGCAGCTTTGGAGGGGGCACGAATGGCTACACCTTC. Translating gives CASSFGGGTNGYTF.

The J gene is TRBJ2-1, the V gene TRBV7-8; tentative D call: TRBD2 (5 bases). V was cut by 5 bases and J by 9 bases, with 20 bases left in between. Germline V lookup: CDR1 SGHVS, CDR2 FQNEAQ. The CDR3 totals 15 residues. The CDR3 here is CASSPEGPQVGEQFF. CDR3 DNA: TGTGCCAGCAGCCCTGAGGGTCCTCAGGTGGGTGAGCAGTTCTTC.

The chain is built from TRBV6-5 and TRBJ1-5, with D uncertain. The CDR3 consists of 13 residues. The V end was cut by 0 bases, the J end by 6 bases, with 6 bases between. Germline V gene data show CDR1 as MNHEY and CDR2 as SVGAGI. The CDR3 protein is CASSYSGLQPQHF. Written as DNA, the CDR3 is TGTGCCAGCAGTTACTCCGGTCTTCAGCCCCAGCATTTT.

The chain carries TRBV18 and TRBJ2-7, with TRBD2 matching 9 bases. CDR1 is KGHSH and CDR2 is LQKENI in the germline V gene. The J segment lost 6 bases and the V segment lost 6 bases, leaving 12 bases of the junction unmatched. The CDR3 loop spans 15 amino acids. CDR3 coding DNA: TGTGCCAGCTCGGGCGGGGGGGCGCAAGGTGGCGAGCAGTACTTC. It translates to CASSGGGAQGGEQYF.

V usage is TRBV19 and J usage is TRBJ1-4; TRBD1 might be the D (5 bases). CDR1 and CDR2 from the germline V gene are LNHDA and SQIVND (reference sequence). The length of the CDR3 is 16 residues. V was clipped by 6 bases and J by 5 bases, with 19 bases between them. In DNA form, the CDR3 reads TGTGCCAGTAGCCGGGGGGACGGCGGCCGAAATGAAAAACTGTTTTTT. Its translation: CASSRGDGGRNEKLFF.